This T cell receptor (beta chain) was recorded in a study of T cells in Graves' hyperthyroidism and ophthalmopathy. Amplification of TCR beta CDR3 regions was performed using RNA transcripts as template. The TCR CDR3 first-round RT-PCR relied on the HTBI primer set. TCRdb reprocessed the multiplex PCR reads via MiXCR and lists one record per CDR3 protein. The repertoire holds roughly 500,000 distinct CDR3 sequences, over 45% seen once, with approximately 44% in the top ten. The CDR3 runs 14 residues. The V and J ends lost 5 bases and 2 bases respectively, with 12 bases between them. Germline V gene data show CDR1 as DFQATT and CDR2 as SNEGSKA (reference sequence). In the case of this clonotype: The antigen remains undetermined.

Study-wide results and caveats: The model identified upcoming ophthalmopathy a median approximately six months ahead of onset. Most thyroid clonotypes that were expanded above 0.001 also turned up in blood.

This TCR derives from an adult woman with Graves' disease, either hyperthyroidism or ophthalmopathy (not recorded which). Material for sequencing was peripheral blood or thyroid tissue (not recorded which). This sequence joins TRBV20-1 and TRBJ1-4, with a weak D call TRBD1 (5 bases). The DNA for the CDR3 is TGCAGTGCTGCGCAGGGTGCGACTAATGAAAAACTGTTTTTT. Protein sequence: CSAAQGATNEKLFF.